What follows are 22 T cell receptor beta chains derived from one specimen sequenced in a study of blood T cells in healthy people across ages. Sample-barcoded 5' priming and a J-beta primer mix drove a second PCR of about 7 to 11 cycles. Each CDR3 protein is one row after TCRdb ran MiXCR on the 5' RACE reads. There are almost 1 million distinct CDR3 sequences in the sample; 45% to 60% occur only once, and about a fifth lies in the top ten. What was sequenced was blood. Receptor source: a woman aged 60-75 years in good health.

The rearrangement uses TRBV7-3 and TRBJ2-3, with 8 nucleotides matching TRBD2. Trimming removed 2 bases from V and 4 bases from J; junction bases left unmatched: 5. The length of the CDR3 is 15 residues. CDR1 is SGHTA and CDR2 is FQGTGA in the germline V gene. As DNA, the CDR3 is TGTGCCAGCAGCTTACTAGCGGGTCCCCCAGATACGCAGTATTTT. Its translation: CASSLLAGPPDTQYF.

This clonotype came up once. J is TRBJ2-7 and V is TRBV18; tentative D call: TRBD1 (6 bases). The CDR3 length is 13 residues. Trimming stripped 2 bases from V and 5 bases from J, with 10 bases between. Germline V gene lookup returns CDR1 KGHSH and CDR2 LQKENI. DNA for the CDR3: TGTGCCAGCTCACCATTTACAGGGAACGAGCAGTACTTC. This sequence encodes CASSPFTGNEQYF.

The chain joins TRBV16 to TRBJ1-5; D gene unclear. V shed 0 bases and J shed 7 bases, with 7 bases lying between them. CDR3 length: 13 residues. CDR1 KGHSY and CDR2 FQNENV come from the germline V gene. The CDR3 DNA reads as TGTGCCAGCAGCCAATCGAGCGGCCAGCCCCAGCATTTT. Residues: CASSQSSGQPQHF. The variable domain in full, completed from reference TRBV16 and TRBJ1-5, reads GEEVAQTPKHLVRGEGQKAKLYCAPIKGHSYVFWYQQVLKNEFKFLISFQNENVFDETGMPKERFSAKCLPNSPCSLEIQATKLEDSAVYFCASSQSSGQPQHFGDGTRLSIL.

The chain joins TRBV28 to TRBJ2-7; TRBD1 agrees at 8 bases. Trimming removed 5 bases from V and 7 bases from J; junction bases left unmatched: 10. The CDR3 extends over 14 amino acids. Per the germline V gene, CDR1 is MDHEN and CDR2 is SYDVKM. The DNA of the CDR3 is TGTGCCAGCAGTCCCGCCCAGGGGGCGAAAGAGCAGTACTTC. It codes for CASSPAQGAKEQYF.

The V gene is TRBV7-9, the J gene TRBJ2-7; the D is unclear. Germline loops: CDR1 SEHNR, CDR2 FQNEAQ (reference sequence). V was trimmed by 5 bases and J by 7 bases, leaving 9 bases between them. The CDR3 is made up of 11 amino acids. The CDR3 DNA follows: TGTGCCAGCAGCGTTTCTTGGGAGCAGTACTTC. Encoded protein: CASSVSWEQYF. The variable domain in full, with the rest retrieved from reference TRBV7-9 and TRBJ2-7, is DTGVSQNPRHKITKRGQNVTFRCDPISEHNRLYWYRQTLGQGPEFLTYFQNEAQLEKSRLLSDRFSAERPKGSFSTLEIQRTEQGDSAMYLCASSVSWEQYFGPGTRLTVT.

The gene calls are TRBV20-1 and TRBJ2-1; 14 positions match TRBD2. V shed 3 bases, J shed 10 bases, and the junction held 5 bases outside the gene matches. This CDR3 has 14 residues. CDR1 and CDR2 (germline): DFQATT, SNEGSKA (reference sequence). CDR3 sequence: CSARGLAGVREQFF. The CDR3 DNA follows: TGCAGTGCTAGGGGACTAGCGGGAGTAAGGGAGCAGTTCTTC.

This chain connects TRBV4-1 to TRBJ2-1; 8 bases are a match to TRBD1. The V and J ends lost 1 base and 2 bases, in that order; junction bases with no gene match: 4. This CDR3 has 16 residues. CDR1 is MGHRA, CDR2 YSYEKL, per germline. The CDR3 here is CASSQVVQGAYNEQFF. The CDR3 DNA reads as TGCGCCAGCAGCCAAGTGGTACAGGGGGCCTACAATGAGCAGTTCTTC.

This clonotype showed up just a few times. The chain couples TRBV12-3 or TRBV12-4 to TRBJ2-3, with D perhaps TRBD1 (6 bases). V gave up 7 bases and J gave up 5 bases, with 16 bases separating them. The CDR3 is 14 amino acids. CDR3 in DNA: TGTGCCAGCACCCCCGACAGGCGGAAAGATACGCAGTATTTT. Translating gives CASTPDRRKDTQYF.

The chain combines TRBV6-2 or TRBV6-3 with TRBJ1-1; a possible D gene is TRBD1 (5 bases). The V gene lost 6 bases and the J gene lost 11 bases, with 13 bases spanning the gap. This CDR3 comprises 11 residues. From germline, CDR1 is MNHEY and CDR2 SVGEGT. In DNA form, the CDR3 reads TGTGCCAGCAGGACCCAGGGACGGGCTTTCTTT. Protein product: CASRTQGRAFF.

The CDR3 DNA sequence: TGTGCCAGCAGACCGGGACAGAGCTCCTACAATGAGCAGTTCTTC. Translation: CASRPGQSSYNEQFF. This chain uses TRBV7-2 with TRBJ2-1; 7 bases agree with TRBD1. CDR1 SGHTA and CDR2 FQGNSA come from the germline V gene. V dropped 6 bases and J dropped 0; count of bases not matched to a gene: 5. This CDR3 has 15 amino acids.

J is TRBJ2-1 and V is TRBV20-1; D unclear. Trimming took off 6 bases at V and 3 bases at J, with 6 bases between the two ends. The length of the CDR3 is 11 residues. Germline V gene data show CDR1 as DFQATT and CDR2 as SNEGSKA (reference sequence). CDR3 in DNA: TGCAGTGCCCACTACTACAATGAGCAGTTCTTC. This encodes CSAHYYNEQFF.

CDR3 coding DNA: TGTGCCAGCTGGGACCGGACAGCAAACTCCTACGAGCAGTACTTC. The encoded protein is CASWDRTANSYEQYF. The V and J genes are TRBV2 and TRBJ2-7; weak D call: TRBD1 (6 bases). Germline V lookup: CDR1 SNHLY, CDR2 FYNNEI. The CDR3 extends over 15 amino acids. V lost 8 bases and J 0 bases, leaving 17 bases between the germline ends. The complete variable domain, with remaining parts taken from reference TRBV2 and TRBJ2-7, reads EPEVTQTPSHQVTQMGQEVILRCVPISNHLYFYWYRQILGQKVEFLVSFYNNEISEKSEIFDDQFSVERPDGSNFTLKIRSTKLEDSAMYFCASWDRTANSYEQYFGPGTRLTVT.

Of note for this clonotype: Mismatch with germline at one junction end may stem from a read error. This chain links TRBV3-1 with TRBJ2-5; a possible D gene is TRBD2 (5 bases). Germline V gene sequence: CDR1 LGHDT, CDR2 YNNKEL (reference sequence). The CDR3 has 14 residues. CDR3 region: CASSQGRAQETQYF. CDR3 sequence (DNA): TGTGCCAGTAGCCAAGGGAGAGCCCAAGAGACCCAGTACTTC.

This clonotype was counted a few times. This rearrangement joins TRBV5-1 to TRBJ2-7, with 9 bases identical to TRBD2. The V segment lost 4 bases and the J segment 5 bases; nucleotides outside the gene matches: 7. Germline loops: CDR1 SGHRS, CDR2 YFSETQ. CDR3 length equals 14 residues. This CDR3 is CASSHSGRMNEQYF. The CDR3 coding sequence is TGCGCCAGCAGCCATAGCGGGAGAATGAACGAGCAGTACTTC.

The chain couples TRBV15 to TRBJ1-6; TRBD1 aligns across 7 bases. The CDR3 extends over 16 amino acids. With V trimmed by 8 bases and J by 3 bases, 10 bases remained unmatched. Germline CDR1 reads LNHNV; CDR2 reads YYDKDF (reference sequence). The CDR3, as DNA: TGTGCCACCGCGGATGATCGGGACAGCTATAATTCACCCCTCCACTTT. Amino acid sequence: CATADDRDSYNSPLHF. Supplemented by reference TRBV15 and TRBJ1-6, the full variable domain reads DAMVIQNPRYQVTQFGKPVTLSCSQTLNHNVMYWYQQKSSQAPKLLFHYYDKDFNNEADTPDNFQSRRPNTSFCFLDIRSPGLGDTAMYLCATADDRDSYNSPLHFGNGTRLTVT.

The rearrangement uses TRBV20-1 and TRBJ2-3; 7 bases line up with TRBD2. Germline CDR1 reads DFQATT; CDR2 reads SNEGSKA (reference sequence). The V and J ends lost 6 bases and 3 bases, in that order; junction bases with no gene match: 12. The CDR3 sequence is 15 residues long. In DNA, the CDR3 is TGCAGTGCCGCCCGACGGGGGGAGGGGACAGATACGCAGTATTTT. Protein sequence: CSAARRGEGTDTQYF.

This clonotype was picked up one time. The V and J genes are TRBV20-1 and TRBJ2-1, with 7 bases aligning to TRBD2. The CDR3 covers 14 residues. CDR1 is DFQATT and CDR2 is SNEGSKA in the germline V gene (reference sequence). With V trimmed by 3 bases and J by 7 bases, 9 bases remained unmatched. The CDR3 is CSARVAGALNEQFF. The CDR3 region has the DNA TGCAGTGCTAGGGTTGCGGGAGCTTTGAATGAGCAGTTCTTC.

The CDR3 sequence is CASSERTVGQPQHF. Written as DNA, the CDR3 is TGTGCCAGCAGTGAACGGACAGTGGGGCAGCCCCAGCATTTT. This sequence joins TRBV6-1 and TRBJ1-5; D possibly corresponds to TRBD1 (6 bases). Germline loops: CDR1 MNHNS, CDR2 SASEGT. The CDR3 is made up of 14 amino acids. The ends were cut back, 2 bases at V and 7 bases at J, with 12 bases in the middle.

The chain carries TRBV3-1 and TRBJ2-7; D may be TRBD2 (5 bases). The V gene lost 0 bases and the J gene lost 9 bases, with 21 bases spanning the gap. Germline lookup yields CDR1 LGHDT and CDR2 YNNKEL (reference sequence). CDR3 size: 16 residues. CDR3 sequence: CASSQDLATTTRRQYF. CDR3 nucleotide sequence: TGTGCCAGCAGCCAAGATCTTGCGACTACTACTCGAAGGCAGTACTTC.

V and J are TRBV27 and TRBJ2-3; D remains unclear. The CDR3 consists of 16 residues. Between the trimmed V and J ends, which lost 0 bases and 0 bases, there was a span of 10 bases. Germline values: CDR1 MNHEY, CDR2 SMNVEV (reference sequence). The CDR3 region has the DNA TGTGCCAGCAGTTTATCCCAGGAACCTAGCACAGATACGCAGTATTTT. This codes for CASSLSQEPSTDTQYF.

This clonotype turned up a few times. CDR3 sequence: CASRNRQDSSYEQYF. The CDR3 nucleotides are TGTGCCAGCAGAAATCGACAGGACAGCTCCTACGAGCAGTACTTC. The chain carries TRBV7-2 and TRBJ2-7; D perhaps matches TRBD1 (6 bases). CDR1 and CDR2 from the germline V gene are SGHTA and FQGNSA. V was shortened by 6 bases and J by 0 bases, with 15 bases between the two germline ends. The CDR3 consists of 15 residues.

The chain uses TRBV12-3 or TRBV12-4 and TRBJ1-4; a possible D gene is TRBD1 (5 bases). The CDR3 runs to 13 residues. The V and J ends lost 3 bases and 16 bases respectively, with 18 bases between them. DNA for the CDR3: TGTGCCAGCAGTTTCGCGCGGGACGGAGGGTGGTTTTTT. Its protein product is CASSFARDGGWFF.